This T cell receptor (beta chain) was captured in a study of T cells after yellow fever vaccination. Study-wide background: Preparation of fractions with low cell numbers was performed using SMART-Seq v4 Ultra Low Input.

This clonotype appeared many times. Template switching with 5'RACE generated the TCR cDNA and added a universal primer site and UMIs. Each CDR3 protein is one row after TCRdb ran MiXCR on the 5' RACE reads. Seen here are over 250,000 distinct CDR3 sequences, roughly 3.9% observed once, and the top ten hold 20% to 25%. This CDR3 has 13 amino acids. Germline V lookup: CDR1 MNHEY, CDR2 SMNVEV (reference sequence). V was cut by 3 bases and J by 4 bases, with 10 bases left in between. The starting material was PBMCs, obtained 5 days after the yellow fever booster vaccination. This sequence originates from a man between 18 and 35 years old who received the YFV17D yellow fever vaccine. This chain connects TRBV27 to TRBJ2-7; maybe TRBD1 (6 bases). The CDR3, as DNA: TGTGCCAGCAGTTTTACAGGGTCGTACGAGCAGTACTTC. This encodes CASSFTGSYEQYF.